A single sample is the source of the 11 T cell receptor beta chains below, sequenced in a study of CD8+CD57+ T cells in acquired aplastic anemia. Template material for TCR beta VDJ and CDR3 profiling consisted of genomic DNA. TCRdb fed the reads into MiXCR, producing one record per CDR3 protein. The sample yields hundreds of thousands of distinct CDR3 sequences, over 25% seen once. Patients chosen for sequencing had CD8+CD57+ cells that had expanded, as shown by flow cytometry. The sequenced material came from sorted CD4+, CD8+, or CD8+CD57+ T cells (not recorded which) from PBMCs. All receptors derive from a human donor with aplastic anemia.

This clonotype showed up just a few times. The chain joins TRBV7-3 to TRBJ2-1; 16 bases fit TRBD2. The CDR3 loop spans 19 amino acids. J was trimmed by 3 bases and V by 6 bases; bases with no gene match: 11. Germline-derived CDR1 and CDR2 are SGHTA and FQGTGA. The CDR3 here is CASRPAGTSGGAGYNEQFF. The DNA for the CDR3 is TGTGCCAGCAGGCCCGCCGGGACTAGCGGGGGGGCAGGCTACAATGAGCAGTTCTTC.

V gene TRBV12-3 or TRBV12-4 combines with J gene TRBJ2-7; no definite D call. The length of the CDR3 is 12 residues. V was pared by 3 bases and J by 3 bases, with 6 bases between. The CDR3: CASSFQIYEQYF. The DNA for the CDR3 is TGTGCCAGCAGTTTTCAGATCTACGAGCAGTACTTC.

The V and J genes are TRBV19 and TRBJ1-5; tentatively, D is TRBD1 (5 bases). The germline CDR1 and CDR2 sequences are LNHDA and SQIVND (reference sequence). The CDR3 contains 15 residues. V shed 9 bases and J shed 2 bases, with 17 bases lying between them. CDR3 loop: CASRVTEWGNQPQHF. In nucleotides, the CDR3 is TGTGCCAGCAGGGTCACAGAGTGGGGCAATCAGCCCCAGCATTTT.

This chain uses TRBV29-1 with TRBJ2-7; 10 bases align to TRBD1. Trimming took 7 bases from V and 10 from J; bases not matched to a gene: 13. The CDR3 is made up of 13 amino acids. In germline, CDR1 is SQVTM, CDR2 ANQGSEA. CDR3 coding DNA: TGCAGCGCCGAGAGGGGGGGGGACAGGGGACAGTACTTC. The encoded protein is CSAERGGDRGQYF.

Regarding this clonotype: A junction end diverges from the germline sequence, so it may reflect a read error. The chain employs TRBV15 and TRBJ2-3; D might be TRBD2 (6 bases). Germline V gene data show CDR1 as LNHNV and CDR2 as YYDKDF (reference sequence). The CDR3 spans 16 residues. CDR3 sequence: CATSRRWDFPTDAQYF. DNA for the CDR3: TGTGCCACCAGCAGAAGATGGGACTTTCCCACAGATGCGCAGTATTTT.

This clonotype came up once. The genes are TRBV19 and TRBJ1-2; 9 bases match TRBD1. The CDR3 runs 15 residues. Germline trimming cut 5 bases from V and 7 bases from J; bases unmatched to any gene: 11. Germline CDR1 and CDR2: LNHDA and SQIVND (reference sequence). CDR3 protein: CASSQGQGQWGGYTF. The CDR3 DNA follows: TGTGCCAGTAGTCAGGGACAGGGTCAGTGGGGTGGCTACACCTTC.

About this clonotype: With a much larger clone just one base away, this may be a read error. The rearrangement links TRBV10-3 to TRBJ1-5; D possibly corresponds to TRBD1 (5 bases). The V and J ends lost 4 bases and 5 bases respectively, with 12 bases between them. The CDR3 has 14 residues. Germline V gives CDR1 ENHRY, CDR2 SYGVKD. CDR3 loop: CAISAGHSDQPQHF. The CDR3 nucleotides are TGTGCCATCAGTGCAGGGCATTCAGATCAGCCCCAGCATTTT.

The rearrangement joins TRBV20-1 to TRBJ2-7; D is perhaps TRBD2 (6 bases). The CDR3 is made up of 14 amino acids. The V and J ends lost 3 bases and 2 bases respectively, with 14 bases between them. CDR1 is DFQATT and CDR2 is SNEGSKA in the germline V gene (reference sequence). The chain's CDR3 is CSASRGNGPYEQYF. CDR3 sequence (DNA): TGCAGTGCTAGCCGGGGGAACGGGCCCTACGAGCAGTACTTC.

The V call is TRBV11-2, the J call TRBJ2-2; D might be TRBD2 (6 bases). Per the germline V gene, CDR1 is SGHAT and CDR2 is FQNNGV. The CDR3 is 17 residues long. Trimming took off 2 bases at V and 5 bases at J, with 18 bases between the two ends. CDR3 loop: CASSLFSWRGGTGELFF. CDR3 bases: TGTGCCAGCAGCTTATTCTCTTGGCGGGGAGGTACCGGGGAGCTGTTTTTT.

This clonotype was recorded many times. This chain connects TRBV5-1 to TRBJ2-7, with 9 nucleotides matching TRBD1. The CDR3 extends over 13 amino acids. Germline assignment: CDR1 SGHRS and CDR2 YFSETQ. The V gene end was trimmed by 3 bases and the J gene end by 5 bases; junction bases not matched to a gene: 3. Here the CDR3 DNA reads TGCGCCAGCAGCTCAACAGGGGGCGACGAGCAGTACTTC. It codes for CASSSTGGDEQYF.

This clonotype has a single count. The CDR3 end shows no conserved phenylalanine or tryptophan, and so a read error is likely. The limits of the CDR3 on the DNA are not certain, so only TCRdb's listed CDR3 is given. The chain couples TRBV7-9 to TRBJ2-7; no DNA check was done on the table's D call, TRBD1. Both ends counted, the CDR3 spans 8 residues. The germline CDR1 and CDR2 sequences are SEHNR and FQNEAQ (reference sequence). This CDR3 is CASSFTGQ.